This T cell receptor (beta chain) is drawn from a study of cytomegalovirus exposure and HLA in healthy donors. General observations from the study: One later analysis reportedly identified an Asian-associated ancestry cluster that showed fewer N-insertions than the roughly 620-donor mean. According to an earlier analysis, most TCR beta V segments yielded productive rearrangements about 87% or about 30% of the time.

Germline V gene sequence: CDR1 SGHTA, CDR2 FQGTGA. V lost 5 bases and J lost 7; bases outside the gene matches: 8. This CDR3 region has 15 residues. About this clone itself: The antigen is undetermined.

The study ran its PCR with 60 Vbeta and 13 Jbeta primers. The method was immunoSEQ multiplex PCR; TCRdb's version includes in-frame clones alone and lacks a portion of them. Seen here are 150,000 to 200,000 clones, approximately 80% observed once, and the top ten hold 12% to 15%. The specimen was PBMCs. The sequence was obtained from a woman aged 30 to 39 in good health and CMV-seropositive. This chain uses TRBV7-3 with TRBJ2-1, with 10 bases fitting TRBD2. The CDR3: CASSPSGLATNEQFF. CDR3 DNA sequence: TGTGCCAGCAGCCCTTCGGGACTAGCGACTAATGAGCAGTTCTTC.